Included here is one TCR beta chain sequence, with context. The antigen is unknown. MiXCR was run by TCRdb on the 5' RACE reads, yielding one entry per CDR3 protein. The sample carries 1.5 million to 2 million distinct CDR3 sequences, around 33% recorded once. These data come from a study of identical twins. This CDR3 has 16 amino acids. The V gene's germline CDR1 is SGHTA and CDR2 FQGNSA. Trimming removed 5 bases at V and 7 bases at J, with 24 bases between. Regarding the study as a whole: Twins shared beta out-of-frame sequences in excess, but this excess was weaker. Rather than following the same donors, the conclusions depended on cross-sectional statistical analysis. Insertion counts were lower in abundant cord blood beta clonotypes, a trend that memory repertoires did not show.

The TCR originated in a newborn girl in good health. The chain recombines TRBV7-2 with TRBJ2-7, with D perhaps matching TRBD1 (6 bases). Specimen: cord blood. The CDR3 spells CASSATGLASYNEQYF. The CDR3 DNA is TGTGCCAGCAGCGCGACAGGTCTTGCTTCCTACAATGAGCAGTACTTC.